This passage covers 22 T cell receptor beta chains from one sample sequenced in a study of cytomegalovirus exposure and HLA in healthy donors. Primers for the PCR totalled 60 Vbeta and 13 Jbeta. Measured with immunoSEQ multiplex PCR; TCRdb has only the in-frame clones, and not every one. The sample includes 150,000 to 200,000 clones, approximately 80% of them seen just once. The specimen was PBMCs. Every receptor here comes from a man aged 18 to 30 in good health and CMV-seronegative.

The chain carries TRBV14 and TRBJ1-6; D is unresolved. CDR1 is SGHDN and CDR2 is FVKESK in the germline V gene. CDR3 length equals 14 residues. V lost 4 bases to trimming and J lost 8 bases, with 12 bases between them. In DNA form, the CDR3 reads TGTGCCAGCAGCCGCTCCCGGGGATATTCACCCCTCCACTTT. The encoded protein is CASSRSRGYSPLHF.

This clone was picked up one time. This chain uses TRBV28 with TRBJ1-2; D is possibly TRBD1 (5 bases). The CDR3 length is 14 residues. Trimming shortened V by 5 bases and J by 0 bases, and 10 bases separated the two germline ends. Germline CDR1 and CDR2: MDHEN and SYDVKM. In DNA, the CDR3 is TGTGCCAGCAGTGACAGTGGAACTAACTATGGCTACACCTTC. Protein sequence: CASSDSGTNYGYTF.

This sequence joins TRBV21-1 and TRBJ2-7; TRBD1 is the table's D call, not checked against the DNA. TRBV21-1 is noted as a pseudogene. The length of the CDR3 is 14 residues. CDR3 amino acids: CASTPDRVAYEQYF. CDR3 nucleotides: TGTGCCAGCACCCCGGACAGGGTGGCCTACGAGCAGTACTTC.

The chain uses TRBV6-1 and TRBJ2-3, with a tentative D call TRBD2 (5 bases). Germline V CDR1 and CDR2: MNHNS, SASEGT. V lost 4 bases and J lost 8, with 10 bases in between. This CDR3 region has 12 residues. The CDR3 here is CASSGGRGTQYF. CDR3 coding DNA: TGTGCCAGCAGTGGCGGACGGGGTACGCAGTATTTT.

This chain joins TRBV19 and TRBJ1-2; a weak D match, TRBD1 (5 bases). Germline CDR1 and CDR2: LNHDA and SQIVND (reference sequence). The V and J ends lost 7 bases and 8 bases respectively, with 20 bases between them. CDR3 length: 14 residues. The CDR3 is CASTLAGESYGYTF. CDR3 sequence (DNA): TGTGCCAGTACCCTGGCGGGGGAGAGCTACGGCTACACCTTC.

This rearrangement joins TRBV20-1 to TRBJ1-1, with D possibly matching TRBD1 (5 bases). Trimming took off 5 bases at V and 6 bases at J, with 7 bases between the two ends. Looked up from germline, CDR1 is DFQATT and CDR2 is SNEGSKA (reference sequence). The length of the CDR3 is 10 residues. CDR3 protein: CSAWGAEAFF. CDR3 DNA sequence: TGCAGTGCTTGGGGCGCTGAAGCTTTCTTT.

The chain employs TRBV5-1 and TRBJ2-5; D possibly corresponds to TRBD1 (6 bases). V was trimmed by 10 bases and J by 9 bases, leaving 19 bases between them. The CDR3 runs to 12 residues. The germline CDR1 and CDR2 sequences are SGHRS and YFSETQ. Written as DNA, the CDR3 is TGCGCCCCCCCGGACAGCCCAAGGGCCCAGTACTTC. Protein sequence: CAPPDSPRAQYF.

The chain couples TRBV27 to TRBJ2-1, with unresolved D. Trimming pared 4 bases from V and 3 bases from J, leaving 16 bases between. This CDR3 has 16 residues. The germline V gene encodes CDR1 MNHEY and CDR2 SMNVEV (reference sequence). CDR3 sequence: CASSSFRGSFYNEQFF. The CDR3, as DNA: TGTGCCAGCAGTTCCTTCCGCGGATCCTTCTACAATGAGCAGTTCTTC.

The rearrangement joins TRBV5-4 to TRBJ1-2; 8 bases map to TRBD1. The CDR3 runs to 17 residues. V dropped 4 bases and J dropped 3; count of bases not matched to a gene: 14. Germline V CDR1 and CDR2: SGHNT, YYREEE (reference sequence). For the CDR3, the DNA is TGTGCCAGCAGCCCGGGCCAGGGGGCGCGTCCGCACTATGGCTACACCTTC. As protein: CASSPGQGARPHYGYTF.

The chain couples TRBV2 to TRBJ1-4; 9 bases agree with TRBD1. V shed 5 bases, J shed 3 bases, and the junction held 13 bases outside the gene matches. The CDR3 contains 18 residues. CDR1 is SNHLY and CDR2 is FYNNEI in the germline V gene. The CDR3 DNA sequence: TGTGCCAGCAGTCCCACTGGACAGGGGAGAGGGTCTAATGAAAAACTGTTTTTT. Translation: CASSPTGQGRGSNEKLFF. Filled out from reference TRBV2 and TRBJ1-4, the complete variable domain reads EPEVTQTPSHQVTQMGQEVILRCVPISNHLYFYWYRQILGQKVEFLVSFYNNEISEKSEIFDDQFSVERPDGSNFTLKIRSTKLEDSAMYFCASSPTGQGRGSNEKLFFGSGTQLSVL.

The chain has TRBV7-2 and TRBJ1-4; a possible D gene is TRBD1 (6 bases). Trimming took 1 base from V and 10 from J, leaving 22 bases between them. The germline V gene encodes CDR1 SGHTA and CDR2 FQGNSA. This CDR3 region has 17 residues. CDR3 sequence reads: CASSLEGGGWGPVKLFF. The CDR3 DNA sequence: TGTGCCAGCAGCTTAGAAGGGGGGGGCTGGGGGCCTGTAAAACTGTTTTTT.

This sequence joins TRBV6-1 and TRBJ1-1; D is possibly TRBD1 (6 bases). From germline, CDR1 is MNHNS and CDR2 SASEGT. Trimming pared 5 bases from V and 1 base from J, leaving 11 bases between. The CDR3 spans 14 residues. CDR3 loop: CASSSTGTNTEAFF. For the CDR3, the DNA is TGTGCCAGCAGTTCGACAGGTACGAACACTGAAGCTTTCTTT.

V is TRBV19 and J is TRBJ2-2; weak D call: TRBD2 (5 bases). This CDR3 has 17 amino acids. With 3 bases removed from V and 2 bases from J, the gap between germline ends came to 16 bases. The germline V gene has CDR1 LNHDA and CDR2 SQIVND (reference sequence). The CDR3 reads CASSIPGLGGNTGELFF. The CDR3 region has the DNA TGTGCCAGTAGTATCCCCGGACTCGGAGGAAACACCGGGGAGCTGTTTTTT.

This rearrangement joins TRBV11-2 to TRBJ2-2; 8 nucleotides agree with TRBD2. The CDR3 is 14 amino acids. Germline V gene sequence: CDR1 SGHAT, CDR2 FQNNGV. V shed 0 bases and J 7 bases; nucleotides not matched to a gene: 1. The chain's CDR3 is CASSLDGRGGELFF. The DNA for the CDR3 is TGTGCCAGCAGCTTAGACGGGAGGGGCGGGGAGCTGTTTTTT.

The chain recombines TRBV2 with TRBJ1-5; the D gene is possibly TRBD1 (5 bases). The V and J ends lost 6 bases and 0 bases respectively, with 12 bases between them. The CDR3 extends over 15 amino acids. Looked up from germline, CDR1 is SNHLY and CDR2 is FYNNEI. The CDR3 region is CASSPDTYSNQPQHF. The DNA of the CDR3 is TGTGCCAGCAGCCCGGACACGTATAGCAATCAGCCCCAGCATTTT. Variable domain in full (rest from reference TRBV2 and TRBJ1-5): EPEVTQTPSHQVTQMGQEVILRCVPISNHLYFYWYRQILGQKVEFLVSFYNNEISEKSEIFDDQFSVERPDGSNFTLKIRSTKLEDSAMYFCASSPDTYSNQPQHFGDGTRLSIL.

A remark on this clone: A read error may produce the germline difference seen at one junction end. The genes are TRBV5-4 and TRBJ2-3; TRBD1 matches at 12 bases. Germline V gene sequence: CDR1 SGHNT, CDR2 YYREEE (reference sequence). CDR3 size: 17 residues. The CDR3 nucleotides are TGTGCCGGCAGCTTGGGGGGACAGGGGGCGGTCGGAGATACGCAGTATTTT. The encoded protein is CAGSLGGQGAVGDTQYF. Full variable domain (rest looked up from reference TRBV5-4 and TRBJ2-3): ETGVTQSPTHLIKTRGQQVTLRCSSQSGHNTVSWYQQALGQGPQFIFQYYREEENGRGNFPPRFSGLQFPNYSSELNVNALELDDSALYLCAGSLGGQGAVGDTQYFGPGTRLTVL.

This clone was picked up one time. The CDR3: CASSGQGRFYNEQFF. The CDR3 region has the DNA TGTGCCAGCAGTGGACAGGGGAGATTTTACAATGAGCAGTTCTTC. This chain uses TRBV6-1 with TRBJ2-1; 8 bases align to TRBD1. Germline CDR1 MNHNS, CDR2 SASEGT. V trimming: 4 bases; J trimming: 4 bases; junction bases outside the gene matches: 6. This CDR3 has 15 residues.

The V gene is TRBV6-6, the J gene TRBJ2-7, with D possibly TRBD2 on 7 matching bases. Trimming stripped 6 bases from V and 3 bases from J, with 15 bases between. The germline V gene encodes CDR1 MNHNY and CDR2 SVGAGI (reference sequence). The CDR3 totals 14 residues. The CDR3 DNA reads as TGTGCCAGCAGGAAACGGGGGGCTTACTACGAGCAGTACTTC. Translation: CASRKRGAYYEQYF.

This clone was recorded once. The chain joins TRBV19 to TRBJ2-3; possible D gene TRBD2, 10 bases. Deletions cut 3 bases from V and 6 bases from J, with 22 bases between. The CDR3 extends over 17 amino acids. Per the germline V gene, CDR1 is LNHDA and CDR2 is SQIVND (reference sequence). The CDR3 loop reads CASSMGTGLLAGDTQYF. The CDR3 DNA reads TGTGCCAGTAGTATGGGGACAGGGCTACTAGCGGGGGATACGCAGTATTTT.

The genes are TRBV9 and TRBJ1-2; tentative D call: TRBD1 (6 bases). This CDR3 is 14 amino acids long. From germline, CDR1 is SGDLS and CDR2 YYNGEE. V was clipped by 3 bases and J by 4 bases, with 13 bases between them. DNA for the CDR3: TGTGCCAGCAGCGGACTGGACAGTCTCTATGGCTACACCTTC. This encodes CASSGLDSLYGYTF.

The chain joins TRBV19 to TRBJ2-1, with 12 bases that match TRBD2. CDR3 length: 16 amino acids. From germline, CDR1 is LNHDA and CDR2 SQIVND (reference sequence). V was pared by 1 base and J by 4 bases, with 2 bases of the junction left unmatched. This chain's CDR3 is CASSIGLAGGYNEQFF. CDR3 coding DNA: TGTGCCAGTAGTATAGGTCTAGCGGGGGGGTACAATGAGCAGTTCTTC.

The rearrangement uses TRBV7-6 and TRBJ2-1, with TRBD2 matching 9 bases. CDR1 and CDR2 (germline): SGHVS, FNYEAQ. V trimming: 5 bases; J trimming: 0 bases; junction bases outside the gene matches: 2. The CDR3 has 15 amino acids. As DNA, the CDR3 is TGTGCCAGCAGCCCTAGCGGGGACTCCTACAATGAGCAGTTCTTC. Amino acid sequence: CASSPSGDSYNEQFF.